The 3 T cell receptor beta chains below were found in one sample sequenced in a study of identifying expanded T cells in peripheral blood. Data came from immunoSEQ multiplex PCR; TCRdb stores just in-frame clones and leaves some out. This sample has under 150,000 clones, with about 80% found just once. The sample taken for sequencing was blood. These receptors were taken from a person aged 18 to 69 in good health.

The chain employs TRBV7-6 and TRBJ2-1, with 7 bases aligning to TRBD1. Germline CDR1 is SGHVS and CDR2 is FNYEAQ. This CDR3 has 15 amino acids. Germline trimming cut 0 bases from V and 6 bases from J; bases unmatched to any gene: 5. The CDR3 DNA reads TGTGCCAGCAGCTTAGCCGGACAGGTACTCAATGAGCAGTTCTTC. It encodes CASSLAGQVLNEQFF.

This sequence joins TRBV2 and TRBJ1-1; D ambiguous. CDR3 length: 13 amino acids. Trimming stripped 4 bases from V and 0 bases from J, with 6 bases between. The germline V gene has CDR1 SNHLY and CDR2 FYNNEI. The CDR3 loop is CASSGSMNTEAFF. The CDR3 nucleotides read TGTGCCAGCAGTGGCTCGATGAACACTGAAGCTTTCTTT.

The chain combines TRBV27 with TRBJ1-2; D unclear. The CDR3 is 15 amino acids. V was pared by 4 bases and J by 4 bases, with 16 bases between. The V gene's germline CDR1 is MNHEY and CDR2 SMNVEV (reference sequence). CDR3 DNA sequence: TGTGCCAGCAGTTCGGGCCCCTCCGGCGGCTATGGCTACACCTTC. This codes for CASSSGPSGGYGYTF.